A selection of T cell receptor beta chains follows, all from one sample in a study of cytomegalovirus exposure and HLA in healthy donors. Generated by immunoSEQ multiplex PCR, the TCRdb table keeps only in-frame clones and is missing some. The sample records about 160,000 clones, roughly 65% being singletons. Sequenced material: PBMCs. Receptor source: a young woman in good health and CMV-seropositive. Each CDR3 is given with its conserved first and last residue. The D gene is left open where the match is weak. Clone size is stated in some rows and not others, as once, few, many or a class when expanded.

cdr3_nt cdr3_aa j_call v_call clone_size d_call cdr3_length
TGTGCCTGGGCGACAGGGCCCTATACCATTCAGTACTTC CAWATGPYTIQYF TRBJ2-4 TRBV30 . TRBD1 13
TGTGCCAGCAGCGTCCGCGGGGGGGCCGGGGAGCTGTTTTTT CASSVRGGAGELFF TRBJ2-2 TRBV9 . TRBD2 14
TGTGCCAGCAGCTCCCAGGGGGCGAACACTGAAGCTTTCTTT CASSSQGANTEAFF TRBJ1-1 TRBV7-6 . TRBD1 14
TGTGCCAGCAGTTTTGCGTCTAGCTATGGGGAGACCCAGTACTTC CASSFASSYGETQYF TRBJ2-5 TRBV27 once . 15
TGCAGCTTCCCCCCCCGTGGACCGGGACTCTACAATGAGCAGTTCTTC CSFPPRGPGLYNEQFF TRBJ2-1 TRBV29-1 . . 16
TGTGCCTGCGCCCCTCCGGGGATCACAGATACGCAGTATTTT CACAPPGITDTQYF TRBJ2-3 TRBV30 . . 14
TGTGCTAGTGGTTTGGTAGGAGGGCGGTACACCGGGGAGCTGTTTTTT CASGLVGGRYTGELFF TRBJ2-2 TRBV12-5 few . 16
TGTGCCAGCAGTTTCGGTCCGGCAGGGGGCGAAGTACGAACTGAAGCTTTCTTT CASSFGPAGGEVRTEAFF TRBJ1-1 TRBV28 . TRBD1 18
TGTGCCAGTAGTACTACCCCCGACAGACCCCTCCACTTT CASSTTPDRPLHF TRBJ1-6 TRBV19 few . 13
TGTGCCAGCAGTTTAGCCGGGGATGGCTACGAGCAGTACTTC CASSLAGDGYEQYF TRBJ2-7 TRBV27 . . 14
TGTGCCAGTAGTATAGATCGGGCGGGGGGGAACAATGAGCAGTTCTTC CASSIDRAGGNNEQFF TRBJ2-1 TRBV19 . TRBD2 16
TGTGCCACCAGCAGAGACCTTCAGGAAAAACTGTTTTTT CATSRDLQEKLFF TRBJ1-4 TRBV15 . . 13
TGTGCCAGTAGTATCGGACTAGCGGGTACTATTTACGAGCAGTACTTC CASSIGLAGTIYEQYF TRBJ2-7 TRBV19 . TRBD2 16
TGTGCCAGCAGCTCCACTCTAGCGGGAGGCCCAAGGTACAACAAAACAGATACGCAGTATTTT CASSSTLAGGPRYNKTDTQYF TRBJ2-3 TRBV13 . TRBD2 21
TGTGCCAGCAGCGTCTTGGGACAGGGTCAAGAGACCCAGTACTTC CASSVLGQGQETQYF TRBJ2-5 TRBV7-2 . TRBD1 15
TGTGCCAGTAATTTTGCAGGCATCCTGGAGCCCCAGCATTTT CASNFAGILEPQHF TRBJ1-5 TRBV19 . . 14
TGTGCCAGCAGACGGACAGGGAGTACTGAAGCTTTCTTT CASRRTGSTEAFF TRBJ1-1 TRBV5-4 . TRBD1 13
TGCGCCAGCTCCTACCAGGGCGAGACTGAAGCTTTCTTT CASSYQGETEAFF TRBJ1-1 TRBV10-2 . . 13
TGTGCCAGCAGCCAAATTGGGGACAGCCTCCTTAACTATGGCTACACCTTC CASSQIGDSLLNYGYTF TRBJ1-2 TRBV4-2 . TRBD1 17
TGCGCCAGCAGTGGCACTATGAACACTGAAGCTTTCTTT CASSGTMNTEAFF TRBJ1-1 TRBV5-1 . . 13
TGTGCCAGCAGCTATACAGGGAGCAATCAGCCCCAGCATTTT CASSYTGSNQPQHF TRBJ1-5 TRBV5-6 . . 14
TGCGCCAGCAGCCAGGGACAGGGCTATAATTCACCCCTCCACTTT CASSQGQGYNSPLHF TRBJ1-6 TRBV5-1 . TRBD1 15
TGTGCCAGCTCCCCAGCGGGGAGCTCCTACAATGAGCAGTTCTTC CASSPAGSSYNEQFF TRBJ2-1 TRBV18 . TRBD2 15
TGTGCCAGCGGACAGGGATGGGGGCATGGCTACACCTTC CASGQGWGHGYTF TRBJ1-2 TRBV28 . TRBD1 13
TGTGCCAGCAGCTTATTTGGTTTGGGACAGGGCCTCGGCTACACCTTC CASSLFGLGQGLGYTF TRBJ1-2 TRBV7-3 . TRBD1 16
TGTGCCAGCAGCTTGGCGGAACGCGACACCGGGGAGCTGTTTTTT CASSLAERDTGELFF TRBJ2-2 TRBV7-9 . . 15
TGTGCCAGCAAAATGAGCTCCTATAATTCACCCCTCCACTTT CASKMSSYNSPLHF TRBJ1-6 TRBV2 few . 14
TGTGCTAGTGGTTTGGGGGCCGGGGGGACTAGCACAGATACGCAGTATTTT CASGLGAGGTSTDTQYF TRBJ2-3 TRBV12-5 once TRBD2 17
TGTGCCACCAGCAGAGATGGGCTAGCGGGAGTCGATGAGCAGTTCTTC CATSRDGLAGVDEQFF TRBJ2-1 TRBV15 . TRBD2 16
TGTGCCAGCAGCTTTACAACCATGAACACTGAAGCTTTCTTT CASSFTTMNTEAFF TRBJ1-1 TRBV7-9 . . 14
TGTGCCAGCAGCCTTATGGAATGGGGCGCGCCCTACGAGCAGTACTTC CASSLMEWGAPYEQYF TRBJ2-7 TRBV5-6 . . 16
TGTGCCAGCAGTTACCCGGGGACTAGCGGGGTCGAGCAGTACTTC CASSYPGTSGVEQYF TRBJ2-7 TRBV6-5 . TRBD2 15
TGTGCCAGCAGTGAACAGTTAACAGATACGCAGTATTTT CASSEQLTDTQYF TRBJ2-3 TRBV27 . . 13
TGCGCCAGCAGTCGGCTAGCGGCAGGACGGCAAGAGACCCAGTACTTC CASSRLAAGRQETQYF TRBJ2-5 TRBV5-1 once TRBD2 16
TGTGCCAGTTATACGGGACAGGGCCTTTGGGATACGCAGTATTTT CASYTGQGLWDTQYF TRBJ2-3 TRBV6-1 . TRBD1 15
TGTGCCAGCAGTGAACAGGGCGGCCTATCTGGCTACACCTTC CASSEQGGLSGYTF TRBJ1-2 TRBV6-1 . . 14
TGCGCCAGCAGCCAAGAAGTCGGGGGGCCGGGAGAGACCCAGTACTTC CASSQEVGGPGETQYF TRBJ2-5 TRBV4-3 . . 16
TGTGCCAGCAGTTCTCCCCGGACAGAGTCAAACTATGGCTACACCTTC CASSSPRTESNYGYTF TRBJ1-2 TRBV6-5 . . 16
TGTGCCAGCAGCTTGGCTTCAGGGAACACCGGGGAGCTGTTTTTT CASSLASGNTGELFF TRBJ2-2 TRBV5-6 . . 15
TGTGCCAGCAACCCCAGCGGGGGGAACGATGAGCAGTTCTTC CASNPSGGNDEQFF TRBJ2-1 TRBV2 few TRBD2 14
TGTGCCAGCAGTTACGGGACTAGCGGGAAAGGGCAGTACTTC CASSYGTSGKGQYF TRBJ2-7 TRBV6-6 few TRBD2 14
TGTGCCAGCGGAGGCGGGAGGCAGGAGACCCAGTACTTC CASGGGRQETQYF TRBJ2-5 TRBV5-4 few TRBD2 13
TGTGCCAGCAGTGAAGTGCAGGGGGGCGGGGAGCTGTTTTTT CASSEVQGGGELFF TRBJ2-2 TRBV2 . . 14
TGTGCCATCAGTGAGTCGACGCGTCAGGCTCCCAATCAGCCCCAGCATTTT CAISESTRQAPNQPQHF TRBJ1-5 TRBV10-3 . . 17
TGTGCCTGGAGTTCCGGGAGCAACTATGGCTACACCTTC CAWSSGSNYGYTF TRBJ1-2 TRBV30 once . 13
TGCGCCAGCAGCCACCTTAGCGGGGGCGGCTCCTACGAGCAGTACTTC CASSHLSGGGSYEQYF TRBJ2-7 TRBV4-3 . TRBD2 16
TGTGCCAGCAGTGTAGAACAGAACTACGAGCAGTACTTC CASSVEQNYEQYF TRBJ2-7 TRBV2 few . 13
TGCGCCAGCAGCCACCTAGCGGGAGGGCCCCGTCGGAATGAGCAGTTCTTC CASSHLAGGPRRNEQFF TRBJ2-1 TRBV4-1 once TRBD2 17
TGTGCCAGCAGTTATGAGACGCTGAGGGGCTACACCTTC CASSYETLRGYTF TRBJ1-2 TRBV28 . . 13
TGTGCCAGCAGTGGACAGGGGGGGAACACCGGGGAGCTGTTTTTT CASSGQGGNTGELFF TRBJ2-2 TRBV2 . TRBD1 15
TGTGCCAGCAACCCGGGTGCTCAACCCCAGCATTTT CASNPGAQPQHF TRBJ1-5 TRBV2 . . 12
TGTGCCAGCAGCAAAAACAGGGGCGAGCAGTACTTC CASSKNRGEQYF TRBJ2-7 TRBV11-2 . TRBD1 12
TGTGCCAGCAGGGCGGGAGGAGAGACCCAGTACTTC CASRAGGETQYF TRBJ2-5 TRBV2 . TRBD2 12
TGTGCCAGCAGCATGGACAGGGAGAACACTGAAGCTTTCTTT CASSMDRENTEAFF TRBJ1-1 TRBV13 . TRBD1 14
TGTGCCAGCAGTCGGGACTACAAGACCCAGTACTTC CASSRDYKTQYF TRBJ2-5 TRBV2 . TRBD2 12
TGTGCCAGCAGTTATACTAGCGGTGAGCAGTTCTTC CASSYTSGEQFF TRBJ2-1 TRBV9 . TRBD2 12
TGTGCCAGCAGTTTCCTTCAGACTAGCGGGAGCCATGAGCAGTTCTTC CASSFLQTSGSHEQFF TRBJ2-1 TRBV28 . TRBD2 16
TGTGCCACCAGCACGAGACTAGCGGGACCCTACGAGCAGTACTTC CATSTRLAGPYEQYF TRBJ2-7 TRBV15 . TRBD2 15
TGTGCCAGCAGGGAAAGGGGTACTGAAGCTTTCTTT CASRERGTEAFF TRBJ1-1 TRBV7-9 few . 12
TGTGCCAGCAGCTTCGCAAGGACTAGCGGGAACTCTGAGCAGTTCTTC CASSFARTSGNSEQFF TRBJ2-1 TRBV5-8 . TRBD2 16